This is a list of T cell receptor beta chains from one sample in a study of OX40 agonist ivuxolimab in advanced cancers. Clones were sequenced by immunoSEQ multiplex PCR, and TCRdb holds only the in-frame ones, with some missing. The data show 60,000 to 75,000 clones, 86% seen once. This sample comprised CD4+ or CD8+ T cells sorted from blood, obtained in a trial of the OX40 agonist ivuxolimab. These receptors originate from an adult with an advanced solid tumor such as melanoma, head and neck, liver or kidney cancer. Each CDR3 is given with its conserved first and last residue. Fields, in order: J gene, clone size, V gene, CDR3 length, D gene, CDR3 protein, CDR3 DNA. The D gene is left open where the match is weak. Size is stated for part of the rows, as once, few or many counts, or as a class when the clone is expanded.

J gene: TRBJ2-3
clone size: NA
V gene: TRBV7-9
CDR3 length: 13
D gene: NA
CDR3 protein: CASSLSGADTQYF
CDR3 DNA: TGTGCCAGCAGCTTATCAGGTGCAGATACGCAGTATTTT

J gene: TRBJ1-1
clone size: NA
V gene: TRBV11-2
CDR3 length: 15
D gene: NA
CDR3 protein: CASSLVFRGQNEAFF
CDR3 DNA: TGTGCCAGCAGCTTAGTCTTTCGGGGACAAAACGAAGCTTTCTTT

J gene: TRBJ2-1
clone size: NA
V gene: TRBV5-4
CDR3 length: 19
D gene: TRBD2
CDR3 protein: CASSLRQGRLAGSYNEQFF
CDR3 DNA: TGTGCCAGCAGCTTAAGACAGGGGCGACTAGCGGGCTCCTACAATGAGCAGTTCTTC

J gene: TRBJ1-3
clone size: NA
V gene: TRBV6-5
CDR3 length: 13
D gene: NA
CDR3 protein: CASSLLSGNTIYF
CDR3 DNA: TGTGCCAGCAGTCTTCTCTCTGGAAACACCATATATTTT

J gene: TRBJ1-1
clone size: few
V gene: TRBV5-1
CDR3 length: 15
D gene: NA
CDR3 protein: CASSPQPGVRTEAFF
CDR3 DNA: TGCGCCAGCAGCCCGCAACCAGGGGTGAGAACTGAAGCTTTCTTT

J gene: TRBJ2-7
clone size: NA
V gene: TRBV11-3
CDR3 length: 14
D gene: NA
CDR3 protein: CASSEGMSSYEQYF
CDR3 DNA: TGTGCCAGCAGCGAGGGGATGAGCTCCTACGAGCAGTACTTC

J gene: TRBJ1-1
clone size: NA
V gene: TRBV5-6
CDR3 length: 12
D gene: NA
CDR3 protein: CASSRDTQKAFF
CDR3 DNA: TGTGCCAGCAGCAGGGACACTCAAAAAGCTTTCTTT

J gene: TRBJ1-1
clone size: few
V gene: TRBV19
CDR3 length: 11
D gene: NA
CDR3 protein: CASSIREEAFF
CDR3 DNA: TGTGCCAGTAGTATCCGCGAGGAAGCTTTCTTT

J gene: TRBJ1-2
clone size: NA
V gene: TRBV5-6
CDR3 length: 15
D gene: TRBD1
CDR3 protein: CASSRWDRANYGYTF
CDR3 DNA: TGTGCCAGCAGCCGTTGGGACAGAGCTAACTATGGCTACACCTTC

J gene: TRBJ2-3
clone size: once
V gene: TRBV30
CDR3 length: 13
D gene: TRBD1
CDR3 protein: CAWSGTEADTQYF
CDR3 DNA: TGTGCCTGGAGCGGGACAGAGGCAGATACGCAGTATTTT